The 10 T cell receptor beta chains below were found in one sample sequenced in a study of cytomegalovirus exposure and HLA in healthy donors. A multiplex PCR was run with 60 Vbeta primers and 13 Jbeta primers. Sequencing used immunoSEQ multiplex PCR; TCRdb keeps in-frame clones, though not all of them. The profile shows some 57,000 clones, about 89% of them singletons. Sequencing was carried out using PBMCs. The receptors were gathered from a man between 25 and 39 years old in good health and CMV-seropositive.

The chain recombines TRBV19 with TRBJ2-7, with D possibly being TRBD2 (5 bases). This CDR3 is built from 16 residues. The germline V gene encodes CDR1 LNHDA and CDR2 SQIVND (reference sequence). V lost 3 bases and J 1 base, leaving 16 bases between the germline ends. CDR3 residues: CASSIDLSTGSYEQYF. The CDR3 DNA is TGTGCCAGTAGTATTGACCTTTCTACGGGGTCCTACGAGCAGTACTTC. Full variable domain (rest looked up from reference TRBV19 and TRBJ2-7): DGGITQSPKYLFRKEGQNVTLSCEQNLNHDAMYWYRQDPGQGLRLIYYSQIVNDFQKGDIAEGYSVSREKKESFPLTVTSAQKNPTAFYLCASSIDLSTGSYEQYFGPGTRLTVT.

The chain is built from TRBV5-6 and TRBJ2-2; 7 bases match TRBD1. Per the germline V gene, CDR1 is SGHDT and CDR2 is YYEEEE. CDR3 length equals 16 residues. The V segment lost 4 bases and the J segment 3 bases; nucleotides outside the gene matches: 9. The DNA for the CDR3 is TGTGCCAGCAGCACCCGGGACAGTAGCTACACCGGGGAGCTGTTTTTT. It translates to CASSTRDSSYTGELFF.

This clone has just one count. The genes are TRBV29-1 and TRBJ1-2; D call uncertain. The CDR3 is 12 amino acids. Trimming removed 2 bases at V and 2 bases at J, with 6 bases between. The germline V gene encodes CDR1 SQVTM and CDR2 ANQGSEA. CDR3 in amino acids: CSVETANYGYTF. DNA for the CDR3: TGCAGCGTTGAAACTGCGAACTATGGCTACACCTTC.

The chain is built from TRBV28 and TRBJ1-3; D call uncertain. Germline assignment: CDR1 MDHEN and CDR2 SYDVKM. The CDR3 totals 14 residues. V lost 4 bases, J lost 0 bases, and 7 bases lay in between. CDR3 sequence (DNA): TGTGCCAGCAGTTCCTATAACTCTGGAAACACCATATATTTT. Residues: CASSSYNSGNTIYF.

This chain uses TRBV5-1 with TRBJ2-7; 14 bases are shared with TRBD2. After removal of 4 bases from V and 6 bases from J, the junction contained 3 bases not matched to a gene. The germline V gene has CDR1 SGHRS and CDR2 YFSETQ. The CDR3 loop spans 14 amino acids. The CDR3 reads CASSLGLAGAEQYF. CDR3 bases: TGCGCCAGCAGCCTGGGACTAGCGGGAGCCGAGCAGTACTTC.

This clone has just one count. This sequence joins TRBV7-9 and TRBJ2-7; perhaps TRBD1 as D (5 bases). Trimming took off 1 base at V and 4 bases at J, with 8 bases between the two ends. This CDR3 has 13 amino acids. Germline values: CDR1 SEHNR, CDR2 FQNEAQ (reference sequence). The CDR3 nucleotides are TGTGCCAGCAGCTTAGGGGGCGGTTACGAGCAGTACTTC. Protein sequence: CASSLGGGYEQYF.

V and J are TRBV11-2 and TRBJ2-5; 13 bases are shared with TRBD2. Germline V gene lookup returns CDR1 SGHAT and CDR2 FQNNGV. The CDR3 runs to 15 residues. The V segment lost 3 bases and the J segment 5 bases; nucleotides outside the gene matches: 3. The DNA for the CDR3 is TGTGCCAGCAGCTTCCGGACTAGCGGGAGTGAGACCCAGTACTTC. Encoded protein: CASSFRTSGSETQYF.

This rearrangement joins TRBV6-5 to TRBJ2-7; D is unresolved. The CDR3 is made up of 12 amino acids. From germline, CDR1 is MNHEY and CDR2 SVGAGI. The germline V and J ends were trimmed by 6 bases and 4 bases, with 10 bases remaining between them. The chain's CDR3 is CASSSLLYEQYF. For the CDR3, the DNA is TGTGCCAGCAGCTCCCTACTTTACGAGCAGTACTTC.

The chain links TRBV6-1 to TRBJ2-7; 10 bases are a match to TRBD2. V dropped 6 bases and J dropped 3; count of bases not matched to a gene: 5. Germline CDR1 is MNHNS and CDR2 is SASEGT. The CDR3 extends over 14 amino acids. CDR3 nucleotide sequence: TGTGCCAGCAGGAGCGGGAGGGCCCTCTACGAGCAGTACTTC. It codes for CASRSGRALYEQYF.

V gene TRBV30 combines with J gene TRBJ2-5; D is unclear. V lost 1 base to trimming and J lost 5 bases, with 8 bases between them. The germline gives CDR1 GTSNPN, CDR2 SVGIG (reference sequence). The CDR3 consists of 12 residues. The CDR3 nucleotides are TGTGCCTGGAGTGGGCCGAGGGAGACCCAGTACTTC. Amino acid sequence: CAWSGPRETQYF. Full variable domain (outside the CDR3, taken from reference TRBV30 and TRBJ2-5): SQTIHQWPATLVQPVGSPLSLECTVEGTSNPNLYWYRQAAGRGLQLLFYSVGIGQISSEVPQNLSASRPQDRQFILSSKKLLLSDSGFYLCAWSGPRETQYFGPGTRLLVL.